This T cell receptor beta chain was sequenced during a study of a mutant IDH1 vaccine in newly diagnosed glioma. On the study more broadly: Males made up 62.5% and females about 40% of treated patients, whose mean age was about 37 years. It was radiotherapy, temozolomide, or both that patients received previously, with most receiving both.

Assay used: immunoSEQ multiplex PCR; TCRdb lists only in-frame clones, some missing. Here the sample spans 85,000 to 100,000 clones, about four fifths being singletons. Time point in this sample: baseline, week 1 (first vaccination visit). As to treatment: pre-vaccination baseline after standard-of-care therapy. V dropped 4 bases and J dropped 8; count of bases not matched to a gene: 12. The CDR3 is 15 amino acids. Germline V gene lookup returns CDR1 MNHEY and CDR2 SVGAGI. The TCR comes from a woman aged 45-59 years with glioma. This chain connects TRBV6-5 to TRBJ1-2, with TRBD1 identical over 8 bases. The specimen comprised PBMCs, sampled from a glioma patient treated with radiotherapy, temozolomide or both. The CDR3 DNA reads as TGTGCCAGCAGTTTATCGAAACAGGGGGAGGGCGGCTACACCTTC. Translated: CASSLSKQGEGGYTF.